This TCR beta chain was recovered during a study of blood T cell repertoires in COVID-19. The CDR3 is made up of 14 amino acids. Germline CDR1 and CDR2: GTSNPN and SVGIG (reference sequence). Trimming pared 4 bases from V and 0 bases from J, leaving 12 bases between. This table comes from immunoSEQ multiplex PCR, and its TCRdb copy is limited to in-frame clones, with some not included. The data contain about 75,000 clones, around 89% of them singletons. This sequence joins TRBV30 and TRBJ2-5; D unresolved. The sample comprised peripheral blood. This TCR was recovered from a human donor in a cohort sampled during active COVID-19. CDR3 residues: CAWTTPGHQETQYF. The CDR3 DNA follows: TGTGCCTGGACCACCCCGGGTCACCAAGAGACCCAGTACTTC.